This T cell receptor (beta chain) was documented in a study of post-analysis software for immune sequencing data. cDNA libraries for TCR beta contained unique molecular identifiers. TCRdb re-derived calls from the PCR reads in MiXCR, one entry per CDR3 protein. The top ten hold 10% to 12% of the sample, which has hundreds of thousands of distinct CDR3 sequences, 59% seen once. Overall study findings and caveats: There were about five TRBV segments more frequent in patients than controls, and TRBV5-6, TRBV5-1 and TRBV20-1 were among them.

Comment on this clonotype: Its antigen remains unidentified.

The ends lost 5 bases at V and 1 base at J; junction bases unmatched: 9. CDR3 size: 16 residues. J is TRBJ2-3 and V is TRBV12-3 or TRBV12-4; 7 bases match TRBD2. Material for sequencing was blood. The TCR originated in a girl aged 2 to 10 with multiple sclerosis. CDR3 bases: TGTGCCAGCAGTATCCACGCGGGAGCGCGCACAGATACGCAGTATTTT. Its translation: CASSIHAGARTDTQYF.